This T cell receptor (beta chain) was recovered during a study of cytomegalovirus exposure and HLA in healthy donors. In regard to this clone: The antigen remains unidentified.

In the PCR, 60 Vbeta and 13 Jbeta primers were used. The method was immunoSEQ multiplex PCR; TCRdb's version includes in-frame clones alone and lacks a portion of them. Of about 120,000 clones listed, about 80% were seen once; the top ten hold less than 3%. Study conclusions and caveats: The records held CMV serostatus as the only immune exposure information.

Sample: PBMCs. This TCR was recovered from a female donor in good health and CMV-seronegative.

The chain's CDR3 is CATSRAGTSNYGYTF. The CDR3 DNA follows: TGTGCCACCAGCAGAGCAGGAACATCTAACTATGGCTACACCTTC. The chain combines TRBV15 with TRBJ1-2; D not certain. Germline V gives CDR1 LNHNV, CDR2 YYDKDF (reference sequence). V was pared by 1 base and J by 0 bases, with 9 bases between. The CDR3 loop spans 15 amino acids.